The 28 T cell receptor beta chains presented below share a single source sample, sequenced in a study of CD8 T cells in Susac syndrome. Reverse transcription of about 0.45 to 1 ug RNA was carried out with random hexamers. TCRdb recomputed calls from the immunoSEQ multiplex PCR reads with MiXCR, one row per CDR3 protein. The sample records roughly 140,000 distinct CDR3 sequences, about 94% being singletons. The sample taken for sequencing was CD8+ T cells from PBMCs. These receptors all come from a human donor with multiple sclerosis.

The genes are TRBV3-1 and TRBJ1-2, with a weak D call TRBD1 (6 bases). Per the germline V gene, CDR1 is LGHDT and CDR2 is YNNKEL (reference sequence). Deletions cut 4 bases from V and 0 bases from J, with 12 bases between. This CDR3 comprises 15 residues. CDR3 sequence: CASSPSGETNYGYTF. CDR3 DNA sequence: TGTGCCAGCAGCCCCTCAGGGGAAACTAACTATGGCTACACCTTC. Filled out from reference TRBV3-1 and TRBJ1-2, the complete variable domain reads DTAVSQTPKYLVTQMGNDKSIKCEQNLGHDTMYWYKQDSKKFLKIMFSYNNKELIINETVPNRFSPKSPDKAHLNLHINSLELGDSAVYFCASSPSGETNYGYTFGSGTRLTVV.

V usage is TRBV29-1 and J usage is TRBJ1-4, with TRBD1 matching 9 bases. There are 13 residues in the CDR3. Germline V gene sequence: CDR1 SQVTM, CDR2 ANQGSEA. Trimming at V came to 6 bases and at J to 8 bases, leaving 7 bases not matched to a gene. The CDR3: CSVRWTGEEKLFF. The CDR3 nucleotides read TGCAGCGTCAGGTGGACAGGGGAGGAAAAACTGTTTTTT.

The V gene is TRBV14, the J gene TRBJ2-7; TRBD1 is a possible D gene (6 bases). V shed 3 bases and J shed 1 base, with 10 bases lying between them. Germline loops: CDR1 SGHDN, CDR2 FVKESK. This CDR3 is 14 amino acids long. CDR3 protein: CASSHRQVSYEQYF. CDR3 nucleotide sequence: TGTGCCAGCAGCCATCGACAGGTATCCTACGAGCAGTACTTC. The full variable domain, with the rest looked up from reference TRBV14 and TRBJ2-7, is EAGVTQFPSHSVIEKGQTVTLRCDPISGHDNLYWYRRVMGKEIKFLLHFVKESKQDESGMPNNRFLAERTGGTYSTLKVQPAELEDSGVYFCASSHRQVSYEQYFGPGTRLTVT.

The chain is built from TRBV9 and TRBJ1-2; TRBD1 matches at 12 bases. The CDR3 has 18 residues. J lost 4 bases, V lost 3 bases, and 13 bases had no gene match. Germline assignment: CDR1 SGDLS and CDR2 YYNGEE. The CDR3 DNA is TGTGCCAGCAGCGGTGGCGGGACAGGGGGCGTAATCCCCTATGGCTACACCTTC. Translating gives CASSGGGTGGVIPYGYTF.

This chain uses TRBV5-1 with TRBJ2-7; tentatively, D is TRBD1 (6 bases). The CDR3 is made up of 13 amino acids. Per the germline V gene, CDR1 is SGHRS and CDR2 is YFSETQ. V lost 4 bases and J lost 6, with 14 bases in between. The CDR3 DNA reads TGCGCCAGCAGCAGTGGACAGTCCATCGAGCAGTACTTC. Translating gives CASSSGQSIEQYF.

The chain is built from TRBV2 and TRBJ1-5; D is perhaps TRBD1 (5 bases). The germline CDR1 and CDR2 sequences are SNHLY and FYNNEI. V was clipped by 6 bases and J by 1 base, with 10 bases between them. The CDR3 covers 14 residues. CDR3 region: CASSRDRSNQPQHF. The CDR3 DNA reads TGTGCCAGCAGCCGAGACAGAAGCAATCAGCCCCAGCATTTT.

V and J are TRBV25-1 and TRBJ2-5, with TRBD2 identical over 10 bases. The length of the CDR3 is 15 residues. Germline values: CDR1 MGHDK, CDR2 SYGVNS. The V and J ends lost 7 bases and 4 bases, in that order; junction bases with no gene match: 9. CDR3 in DNA: TGTGCCAGCACGAAGAGCGGGGGGGCGGCAGAGACCCAGTACTTC. Amino acids: CASTKSGGAAETQYF.

This clonotype was observed once. The chain combines TRBV7-9 with TRBJ2-7; 8 bases match TRBD1. The CDR3 spans 15 residues. Germline V gene data show CDR1 as SEHNR and CDR2 as FQNEAQ (reference sequence). V lost 5 bases, J lost 2 bases, and 8 bases stayed unmatched. As DNA, the CDR3 is TGTGCCAGCAGCGCCACAGGGGGGATGACCTACGAGCAGTACTTC. This translates into CASSATGGMTYEQYF. The whole variable domain, filled in from reference TRBV7-9 and TRBJ2-7, reads DTGVSQNPRHKITKRGQNVTFRCDPISEHNRLYWYRQTLGQGPEFLTYFQNEAQLEKSRLLSDRFSAERPKGSFSTLEIQRTEQGDSAMYLCASSATGGMTYEQYFGPGTRLTVT.

The rearrangement uses TRBV2 and TRBJ2-7; 8 bases match TRBD1. CDR3 size: 14 residues. Germline assignment: CDR1 SNHLY and CDR2 FYNNEI. After removal of 8 bases from V and 0 bases from J, the junction contained 6 bases not matched to a gene. The CDR3, as DNA: TGTGCCAGCCGGCAGGACAGGGCCTCCTACGAGCAGTACTTC. Its translation is CASRQDRASYEQYF.

The chain carries TRBV27 and TRBJ2-5, with D tentatively TRBD1 (6 bases). Germline CDR1 MNHEY, CDR2 SMNVEV (reference sequence). This CDR3 is built from 15 residues. Trimming removed 6 bases at V and 6 bases at J, with 20 bases between. CDR3 residues: CASRPGAHISKTQYF. CDR3 in DNA: TGTGCCAGCAGGCCAGGGGCCCATATTAGTAAGACCCAGTACTTC.

The genes are TRBV5-6 and TRBJ2-3, with D tentatively TRBD1 (5 bases). V shed 3 bases and J shed 4 bases, with 9 bases lying between them. This CDR3 comprises 13 residues. The germline V gene encodes CDR1 SGHDT and CDR2 YYEEEE. The CDR3 region has the DNA TGTGCCAGCAGCTCAGGGCCGGCAGATACGCAGTATTTT. As protein: CASSSGPADTQYF.

The rearrangement links TRBV7-2 to TRBJ2-7; 9 nucleotides agree with TRBD1. The CDR3 runs 15 residues. Germline values: CDR1 SGHTA, CDR2 FQGNSA. V shed 1 base and J 3 bases; nucleotides not matched to a gene: 4. The CDR3 loop reads CASSLGRGQGYEQYF. In DNA form, the CDR3 reads TGTGCCAGCAGCTTAGGACGGGGACAGGGCTACGAGCAGTACTTC.

The chain has TRBV27 and TRBJ1-6; no clear D. The CDR3 extends over 16 amino acids. V was cut by 5 bases and J by 5 bases, with 16 bases left in between. CDR1 and CDR2 from the germline V gene are MNHEY and SMNVEV (reference sequence). DNA for the CDR3: TGTGCCAGCAGTCCGCTTGAGGAGCTTAATAATTCACCCCTCCACTTT. It codes for CASSPLEELNNSPLHF.

This chain links TRBV6-6 with TRBJ1-1, with D possibly TRBD1 on 6 matching bases. Per the germline V gene, CDR1 is MNHNY and CDR2 is SVGAGI (reference sequence). CDR3 length: 15 amino acids. The V end was cut by 2 bases, the J end by 4 bases, with 14 bases between. CDR3: CASSYTPEGGTEAFF. The CDR3 bases are TGTGCCAGCAGTTACACCCCAGAAGGGGGCACTGAAGCTTTCTTT.

The CDR3 sequence: CAWSDGGGTGELFF. CDR3 bases: TGTGCCTGGAGTGACGGGGGGGGCACCGGGGAGCTGTTTTTT. V gene TRBV30 combines with J gene TRBJ2-2; TRBD2 matches 8 bases. The CDR3 spans 14 residues. V was clipped by 1 base and J by 4 bases; unmatched bases: 2. Germline V lookup: CDR1 GTSNPN, CDR2 SVGIG (reference sequence).

This sequence joins TRBV5-4 and TRBJ1-6; D remains unclear. V shed 0 bases and J shed 8 bases, with 3 bases lying between them. CDR1 is SGHNT, CDR2 YYREEE, per germline (reference sequence). The CDR3 length is 12 residues. The CDR3 region is CASSLGDSPLHF. In DNA, the CDR3 is TGTGCCAGCAGCTTGGGGGATTCACCCCTCCACTTT.

This sequence joins TRBV6-2 or TRBV6-3 and TRBJ2-7, with TRBD1 matching 7 bases. CDR3 length equals 11 residues. The V segment lost 8 bases and the J segment 2 bases; nucleotides outside the gene matches: 0. Germline V gene sequence: CDR1 MNHEY, CDR2 SVGEGT. The DNA for the CDR3 is TGTGCCAGCGGACAGGCCTACGAGCAGTACTTC. Translation: CASGQAYEQYF.

The chain carries TRBV15 and TRBJ2-4, with 8 positions matching TRBD1. V lost 4 bases, J lost 0 bases, and 8 bases stayed unmatched. The CDR3 runs 17 residues. The germline gives CDR1 LNHNV, CDR2 YYDKDF (reference sequence). The CDR3 coding sequence is TGTGCCACCAGCACCCCCCGACAGGGGAAAGCCAAAAACATTCAGTACTTC. Protein sequence: CATSTPRQGKAKNIQYF. Looking up the rest from reference TRBV15 and TRBJ2-4 gives the full variable domain: DAMVIQNPRYQVTQFGKPVTLSCSQTLNHNVMYWYQQKSSQAPKLLFHYYDKDFNNEADTPDNFQSRRPNTSFCFLDIRSPGLGDTAMYLCATSTPRQGKAKNIQYFGAGTRLSVL.

The chain carries TRBV2 and TRBJ1-2; TRBD1 is a possible D gene (6 bases). The germline V gene encodes CDR1 SNHLY and CDR2 FYNNEI. The CDR3 sequence is 10 residues long. V was clipped by 6 bases and J by 8 bases, with 7 bases between them. CDR3 residues: CASRDRGYTF. CDR3 bases: TGTGCCAGCAGAGACAGGGGCTACACCTTC.

The chain carries TRBV5-1 and TRBJ1-3; possible D gene TRBD1, 6 bases. In germline, CDR1 is SGHRS, CDR2 YFSETQ. V was trimmed by 6 bases and J by 8 bases, leaving 9 bases between them. This CDR3 comprises 11 residues. CDR3 residues: CASKGGDTIYF. CDR3 coding DNA: TGCGCCAGCAAGGGGGGTGACACCATATATTTT.

This rearrangement joins TRBV11-2 to TRBJ2-5; D is unclear. Trimming removed 3 bases from V and 4 bases from J, with 6 bases in between. This CDR3 has 12 residues. Germline V gene sequence: CDR1 SGHAT, CDR2 FQNNGV. The CDR3 loop reads CASSFVSETQYF. In nucleotides, the CDR3 is TGTGCCAGCAGCTTCGTCTCAGAGACCCAGTACTTC.

This chain links TRBV6-5 with TRBJ2-5, with 8 bases lining up with TRBD1. This CDR3 has 16 residues. The V and J ends lost 2 bases and 4 bases, in that order; junction bases with no gene match: 9. Looked up from germline, CDR1 is MNHEY and CDR2 is SVGAGI. The DNA of the CDR3 is TGTGCCAGCAGTTACCTGGGACAGGAGGGTTTAGAGACCCAGTACTTC. Translation gives CASSYLGQEGLETQYF.

The gene calls are TRBV29-1 and TRBJ2-1, with 9 bases lining up with TRBD2. With V trimmed by 6 bases and J by 6 bases, 9 bases remained unmatched. This CDR3 contains 14 residues. Germline V gives CDR1 SQVTM, CDR2 ANQGSEA. This CDR3 is CSVAAGGPGNEQFF. The CDR3 DNA is TGCAGCGTCGCCGCGGGGGGGCCGGGCAATGAGCAGTTCTTC.

The chain recombines TRBV12-3 or TRBV12-4 with TRBJ1-4, with D tentatively TRBD1 (5 bases). The V end lost 5 bases, the J end lost 4 bases, and 11 bases lay between the germline ends. There are 14 residues in the CDR3. The CDR3 protein is CASSEGADNEKLFF. The CDR3, as DNA: TGTGCCAGCAGTGAAGGGGCTGATAATGAAAAACTGTTTTTT.

This clonotype was seen just once. CDR3 region: CARTGGARQGYTYTF. CDR3 bases: TGCGCCAGAACAGGGGGCGCACGGCAGGGGTACACCTACACCTTC. The V gene is TRBV23-1, the J gene TRBJ1-2; 9 bases are shared with TRBD1. TRBV23-1 falls under the ORF class, with uncertain function. The CDR3 extends over 15 amino acids. Trimming at V came to 9 bases and at J to 10 bases, leaving 18 bases not matched to a gene.

The chain links TRBV27 to TRBJ1-2; 10 positions match TRBD1. CDR3 length: 13 residues. Per the germline V gene, CDR1 is MNHEY and CDR2 is SMNVEV (reference sequence). The V segment lost 7 bases and the J segment 7 bases; nucleotides outside the gene matches: 6. Here the CDR3 reads CASKGDRGSGYTF. In DNA, the CDR3 is TGTGCCAGCAAGGGGGACAGGGGAAGTGGCTACACCTTC.

The rearrangement joins TRBV29-1 to TRBJ2-6; perhaps D is TRBD1 or TRBD2 (6 bases each). V was clipped by 4 bases and J by 0 bases, with 16 bases between them. The CDR3 has 17 residues. CDR1 and CDR2 from the germline V gene are SQVTM and ANQGSEA. The CDR3 DNA follows: TGCAGCGTTGGGGGACTGGGGGCCCTCTCTGGGGCCAACGTCCTGACTTTC. Translating gives CSVGGLGALSGANVLTF.

The J gene is TRBJ2-3, the V gene TRBV9, with D hard to call. The CDR3 is made up of 12 amino acids. Germline assignment: CDR1 SGDLS and CDR2 YYNGEE. Trimming took off 4 bases at V and 6 bases at J, with 9 bases between the two ends. CDR3 sequence reads: CASSFSPDTQYF. CDR3 coding DNA: TGTGCCAGCAGCTTCTCCCCGGATACGCAGTATTTT.